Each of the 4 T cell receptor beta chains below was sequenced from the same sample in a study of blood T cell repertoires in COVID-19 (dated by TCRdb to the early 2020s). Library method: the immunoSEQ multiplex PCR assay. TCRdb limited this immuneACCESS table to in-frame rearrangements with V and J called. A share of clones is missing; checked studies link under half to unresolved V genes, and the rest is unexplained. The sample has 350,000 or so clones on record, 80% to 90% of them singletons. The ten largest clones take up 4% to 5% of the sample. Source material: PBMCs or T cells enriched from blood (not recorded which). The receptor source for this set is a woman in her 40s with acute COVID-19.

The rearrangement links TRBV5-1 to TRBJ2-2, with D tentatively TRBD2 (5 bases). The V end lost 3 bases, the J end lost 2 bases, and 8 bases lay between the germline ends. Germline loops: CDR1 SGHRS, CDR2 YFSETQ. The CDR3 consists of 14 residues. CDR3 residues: CASSSGLNTGELFF. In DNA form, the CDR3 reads TGCGCCAGCAGCTCTGGACTCAACACCGGGGAGCTGTTTTTT. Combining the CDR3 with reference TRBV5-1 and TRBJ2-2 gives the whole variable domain KAGVTQTPRYLIKTRGQQVTLSCSPISGHRSVSWYQQTPGQGLQFLFEYFSETQRNKGNFPGRFSGRQFSNSRSEMNVSTLELGDSALYLCASSSGLNTGELFFGEGSRLTVL.

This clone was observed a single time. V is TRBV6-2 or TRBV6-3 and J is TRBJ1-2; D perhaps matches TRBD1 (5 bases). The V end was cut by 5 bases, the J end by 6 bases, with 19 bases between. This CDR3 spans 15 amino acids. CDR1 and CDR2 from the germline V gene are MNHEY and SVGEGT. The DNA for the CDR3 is TGTGCCAGCAGTCCCCAGGGAGGACCCTTGGATGGCTACACCTTC. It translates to CASSPQGGPLDGYTF.

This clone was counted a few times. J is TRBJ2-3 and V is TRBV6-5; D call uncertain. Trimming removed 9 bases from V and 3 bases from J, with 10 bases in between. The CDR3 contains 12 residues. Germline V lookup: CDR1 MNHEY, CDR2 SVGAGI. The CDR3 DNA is TGTGCCAGGTTCTGCAGAACAGATACGCAGTATTTT. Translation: CARFCRTDTQYF.

In DNA, the CDR3 is TGTGCCAGCATGTCCGGCTACGAGCAGTACTTC. This translates into CASMSGYEQYF. The chain combines TRBV6-5 with TRBJ2-7; no definite D call. Trimming removed 7 bases at V and 3 bases at J, with 7 bases between. CDR3 length: 11 residues. Germline CDR1 is MNHEY and CDR2 is SVGAGI.